Shown below are 20 T cell receptor beta chains from a single sample sequenced in a study of spatial heterogeneity in lung cancer. TCRdb called the 5' RACE reads again in MiXCR, with one record for every CDR3 protein. This table has approximately 92,000 distinct CDR3 sequences, approximately 12% appearing once. Time point here: sample taken at primary tumor resection. The sample in question was PBMCs, obtained at surgery. These receptors originate from a male donor with early-stage non-small cell lung cancer.

This clonotype appeared many times. This chain links TRBV10-3 with TRBJ2-1; 11 bases line up with TRBD2. The ends lost 10 bases at V and 7 bases at J; junction bases unmatched: 12. This CDR3 comprises 15 residues. Per the germline V gene, CDR1 is ENHRY and CDR2 is SYGVKD. As DNA, the CDR3 is TGTGCCACCGTAACTAGCGGGAGCAGGATAAATGAGCAGTTCTTC. It yields the protein CATVTSGSRINEQFF.

The chain combines TRBV5-5 with TRBJ2-2; D remains ambiguous. The CDR3 has 12 amino acids. Germline lookup yields CDR1 SGHKS and CDR2 YYEKEE (reference sequence). V was pared by 5 bases and J by 1 base, with 3 bases between. Written as DNA, the CDR3 is TGTGCCAGCAGGTTGAACACCGGGGAGCTGTTTTTT. Translating it yields CASRLNTGELFF.

The chain is built from TRBV12-3 or TRBV12-4 and TRBJ1-4; 7 nucleotides line up with TRBD1. The CDR3 totals 14 residues. V was pared by 3 bases and J by 8 bases, with 6 bases of the junction left unmatched. CDR3 protein: CASSFWQGEEKLFF. Here the CDR3 DNA reads TGTGCCAGCAGTTTCTGGCAGGGGGAGGAAAAACTGTTTTTT.

The chain is built from TRBV7-9 and TRBJ2-1, with 8 bases identical to TRBD1. CDR1 and CDR2 from the germline V gene are SEHNR and FQNEAQ (reference sequence). This CDR3 comprises 15 residues. Losses at the gene ends were 1 base for V and 6 bases for J; bases not matched to a gene: 5. This CDR3 reads CASSLGQGKGNEQFF. In DNA form, the CDR3 reads TGTGCCAGCAGCTTAGGACAGGGGAAAGGCAATGAGCAGTTCTTC.

Many counts were recorded for this clonotype. The CDR3 DNA reads as TGTGCCATCAGTGACAGGCTTCCTAGCTCCTACAATGAGCAGTTCTTC. This gives the protein CAISDRLPSSYNEQFF. The gene calls are TRBV10-3 and TRBJ2-1; D remains ambiguous. Trimming left V 3 bases short and J 0 bases short, with 12 bases between. CDR1 ENHRY and CDR2 SYGVKD come from the germline V gene. The CDR3 has 16 residues.

This clonotype was counted at least ten times. The chain carries TRBV7-2 and TRBJ2-6; D uncertain. CDR1 is SGHTA, CDR2 FQGNSA, per germline. V dropped 3 bases and J dropped 0 bases, with 6 bases sitting between them. This CDR3 is built from 15 residues. CDR3: CASSFESSGANVLTF. The CDR3 coding sequence is TGTGCCAGCAGCTTTGAGAGCTCTGGGGCCAACGTCCTGACTTTC.

This clonotype was found a few times. This chain connects TRBV29-1 to TRBJ2-3; no firm D call. Germline-derived CDR1 and CDR2 are SQVTM and ANQGSEA. This CDR3 spans 15 amino acids. V gave up 3 bases and J gave up 0 bases, with 13 bases separating them. CDR3 sequence (DNA): TGCAGCGTTGATGTTCACCCACCCAGCACAGATACGCAGTATTTT. The encoded protein is CSVDVHPPSTDTQYF.

This clonotype was seen only a few times. This chain uses TRBV28 with TRBJ1-1; D may be TRBD1 (5 bases). Germline assignment: CDR1 MDHEN and CDR2 SYDVKM. V dropped 2 bases and J dropped 0 bases, with 13 bases sitting between them. This CDR3 has 16 amino acids. The CDR3 bases are TGTGCCAGCAGTTTAGAGGGGCTGAGGATGAACACTGAAGCTTTCTTT. It codes for CASSLEGLRMNTEAFF.

The chain uses TRBV2 and TRBJ1-3; D ambiguous. Trimming pared 8 bases from V and 0 bases from J, leaving 11 bases between. CDR1 and CDR2 from the germline V gene are SNHLY and FYNNEI. This CDR3 has 14 residues. The CDR3 DNA follows: TGTGCCAGCGTAAAGGAAAACTCTGGAAACACCATATATTTT. It yields the protein CASVKENSGNTIYF. The variable domain in full, with the rest retrieved from reference TRBV2 and TRBJ1-3, is EPEVTQTPSHQVTQMGQEVILRCVPISNHLYFYWYRQILGQKVEFLVSFYNNEISEKSEIFDDQFSVERPDGSNFTLKIRSTKLEDSAMYFCASVKENSGNTIYFGEGSWLTVV.

CDR3 bases: TGTGCCAGCAGCCAAGAGGGTAACTATGGCTACACCTTC. It specifies CASSQEGNYGYTF. This rearrangement joins TRBV3-1 to TRBJ1-2, with D unresolved. There are 13 residues in the CDR3. Germline CDR1 and CDR2: LGHDT and YNNKEL (reference sequence). V was clipped by 0 bases and J by 1 base, with 3 bases between them.

This clonotype has a handful of counts. The chain's CDR3 is CASSLAETGIDGYTF. The CDR3, as DNA: TGTGCCAGCAGCTTAGCCGAGACAGGGATTGATGGCTACACCTTC. The chain employs TRBV7-9 and TRBJ1-2; the match to TRBD1 covers 7 bases. Per germline, CDR1 SEHNR and CDR2 FQNEAQ (reference sequence). After removal of 0 bases from V and 6 bases from J, the junction contained 7 bases not matched to a gene. The CDR3 consists of 15 residues.

This clonotype was found a few times. The chain couples TRBV5-6 to TRBJ2-5; 11 positions agree with TRBD2. From germline, CDR1 is SGHDT and CDR2 YYEEEE. The junction had 5 bases not matched to a gene; V was cut back by 4 bases and J by 0 bases. This CDR3 spans 16 amino acids. The CDR3 spells CASSPVAGGYQETQYF. DNA of the CDR3: TGTGCCAGCAGCCCCGTAGCGGGGGGGTACCAAGAGACCCAGTACTTC.

There are a few counts of this clonotype. V usage is TRBV5-4 and J usage is TRBJ2-5; 7 bases match TRBD2. CDR1 and CDR2 (germline): SGHNT, YYREEE (reference sequence). The J segment lost 2 bases and the V segment lost 1 base, leaving 5 bases of the junction unmatched. The CDR3 totals 15 residues. CDR3 in DNA: TGTGCCAGCAGCTTGCGTAGCGGGTTACAAGAGACCCAGTACTTC. The encoded protein is CASSLRSGLQETQYF.

V and J are TRBV12-3 or TRBV12-4 and TRBJ2-1, with D tentatively TRBD2 (5 bases). The CDR3 is made up of 11 amino acids. Trimming removed 7 bases at V and 10 bases at J, with 11 bases between. The CDR3 nucleotides read TGTGCCAGCATAAATACGGGGGAGCAGTTCTTC. As protein: CASINTGEQFF.

This clonotype has only a few counts. This chain uses TRBV5-1 with TRBJ2-5; the D is unclear. CDR3 size: 14 residues. The V gene lost 1 base and the J gene lost 5 bases, with 12 bases spanning the gap. The germline gives CDR1 SGHRS, CDR2 YFSETQ. CDR3 sequence reads: CASSLLGIQETQYF. The CDR3, as DNA: TGCGCCAGCAGCTTGCTTGGCATCCAGGAGACCCAGTACTTC.

This clonotype was observed a handful of times. This chain joins TRBV5-1 and TRBJ2-5, with 7 bases fitting TRBD2. Looked up from germline, CDR1 is SGHRS and CDR2 is YFSETQ. V was pared by 0 bases and J by 1 base, with 6 bases of the junction left unmatched. This CDR3 is built from 16 residues. The CDR3, as DNA: TGCGCCAGCAGCTTGGAGCCAGCGGGGAGCCAAGAGACCCAGTACTTC. Translation: CASSLEPAGSQETQYF.

V is TRBV7-2 and J is TRBJ2-3; D is perhaps TRBD1 (6 bases). Trimming stripped 2 bases from V and 0 bases from J, with 12 bases between. Germline V CDR1 and CDR2: SGHTA, FQGNSA. The CDR3 has 16 amino acids. CDR3 region: CASSLFGQPSTDTQYF. CDR3 bases: TGTGCCAGCAGCTTATTCGGACAGCCTAGCACAGATACGCAGTATTTT.

This clonotype appeared a few times. J is TRBJ1-6 and V is TRBV5-5, with TRBD1 as a possible D gene (5 bases). The CDR3 spans 13 residues. With 7 bases removed from V and 7 bases from J, the gap between germline ends came to 12 bases. The germline V gene encodes CDR1 SGHKS and CDR2 YYEKEE (reference sequence). The CDR3 region is CASFRDVNSPLHF. Written as DNA, the CDR3 is TGTGCCAGCTTCCGGGACGTAAATTCACCCCTCCACTTT. The complete variable domain, with remaining parts taken from reference TRBV5-5 and TRBJ1-6, reads DAGVTQSPTHLIKTRGQQVTLRCSPISGHKSVSWYQQVLGQGPQFIFQYYEKEERGRGNFPDRFSARQFPNYSSELNVNALLLGDSALYLCASFRDVNSPLHFGNGTRLTVT.

This chain uses TRBV4-2 with TRBJ2-1; D gene unclear. Trimming pared 5 bases from V and 2 bases from J, leaving 16 bases between. Germline V gene sequence: CDR1 LGHNA, CDR2 YNFKEQ. CDR3 length equals 16 residues. CDR3 coding DNA: TGTGCCAGCAGCGCACTGTACGGGCTAGCCTACAATGAGCAGTTCTTC. Translating gives CASSALYGLAYNEQFF.

This clonotype was recorded many times. The chain employs TRBV5-1 and TRBJ2-6; D is uncertain. Germline CDR1 reads SGHRS; CDR2 reads YFSETQ. The CDR3 sequence is 16 residues long. Trimming pared 0 bases from V and 0 bases from J, leaving 7 bases between. As DNA, the CDR3 is TGCGCCAGCAGCTTGGAAGGCAGCTCTGGGGCCAACGTCCTGACTTTC. This codes for CASSLEGSSGANVLTF.